Sequencing of this T cell receptor (beta chain) was carried out in a study of graft-versus-host responses after intestinal transplantation. Points from the study as a whole: In patients with graft-donor T cell macrochimerism, allograft graft-versus-host to host-versus-graft clonal ratios were high.

Trimming took 0 bases from V and 2 from J, leaving 15 bases between them. Germline V gives CDR1 KGHSH, CDR2 LQKENI. The CDR3 runs to 17 residues. Clones were read by immunoSEQ multiplex PCR, and TCRdb kept only the in-frame ones, dropping some. The table has roughly 40,000 clones, roughly 89% seen once. Of note for this clone: What it recognizes is unknown.

This specimen was PBMCs, taken 260 to 280 days after transplant. The rearrangement links TRBV18 to TRBJ2-3; D is perhaps TRBD1 or TRBD2 (6 bases each). The TCR originated in a human patient who received an intestinal transplant, so some T cells may come from the graft donor. The CDR3 sequence: CASSPPSRGRPTDTQYF. CDR3 coding DNA: TGTGCCAGCTCACCACCGTCCCGGGGGCGCCCCACAGATACGCAGTATTTT.